Listed below are T cell receptor beta chains from one sample, sequenced in a study of T cells in Graves' hyperthyroidism and ophthalmopathy. TCRdb called the multiplex PCR reads again in MiXCR, with one record for every CDR3 protein. The data hold approximately 590,000 distinct CDR3 sequences, with less than 20% observed a single time. The sample comprised blood. These receptors were taken from a woman younger than 45 with Graves' hyperthyroidism. CDR3s include the opening cysteine and the closing phenylalanine or tryptophan. The D gene is left open where the match is weak. Clone sizes are given selectively: once, few, many, or a class where the clone is expanded.

cdr3_aa,cdr3_nt,j_call,clone_size,d_call,v_call,cdr3_length
CATSDPPWDNHYEQYF,TGTGCCACCAGTGATCCTCCGTGGGACAACCACTACGAGCAGTACTTC,TRBJ2-7,.,.,TRBV24-1,16
CASSVKPGQGYNEQFF,TGTGCCAGCAGCGTAAAGCCGGGACAGGGGTACAATGAGCAGTTCTTC,TRBJ2-1,.,TRBD1,TRBV7-9,16
CASSASIPGTETGEANEKLFF,TGTGCCAGCAGCGCATCGATCCCAGGGACCGAAACAGGGGAAGCTAATGAAAAACTGTTTTTT,TRBJ1-4,.,TRBD1,TRBV9,21
CASSWLTGRTGELFF,TGTGCCAGCAGTTGGCTGACAGGGCGCACCGGGGAGCTGTTTTTT,TRBJ2-2,few,TRBD1,TRBV6-1,15
CASRGRTLYNEQFF,TGTGCCAGCAGGGGACGGACCCTCTACAATGAGCAGTTCTTC,TRBJ2-1,many,.,TRBV12-3/TRBV12-4,14
CASSSGQVHVNYGYTF,TGTGCCAGCAGTTCGGGACAGGTGCATGTCAACTATGGCTACACCTTC,TRBJ1-2,.,TRBD1,TRBV6-5,16
CSAGQGWGYNEQFF,TGCAGTGCTGGGCAGGGATGGGGCTACAATGAGCAGTTCTTC,TRBJ2-1,many,.,TRBV20-1,14
CASNLGGQNEKLFF,TGTGCCAGCAACCTGGGGGGCCAGAATGAAAAACTGTTTTTT,TRBJ1-4,many,.,TRBV6-1,14
CASSPVSSGSGTDTQYF,TGTGCCAGCAGTCCCGTCTCTAGCGGGAGTGGTACAGATACGCAGTATTTT,TRBJ2-3,.,TRBD2,TRBV6-1,17
CASSSRYRARTEAFF,TGTGCCAGCAGCTCCCGTTACAGGGCGCGGACTGAAGCTTTCTTT,TRBJ1-1,many,.,TRBV3-1,15
CSVARQKNTGELFF,TGCAGCGTTGCCCGGCAAAAGAACACCGGGGAGCTGTTTTTT,TRBJ2-2,.,.,TRBV29-1,14
CASSSRPIGETQYF,TGTGCCAGCAGCTCCCGACCCATCGGGGAGACCCAGTACTTC,TRBJ2-5,.,.,TRBV27,14
CASSIISGNNEQFF,TGTGCCAGTAGTATTATCAGCGGGAACAATGAGCAGTTCTTC,TRBJ2-1,many,TRBD2,TRBV19,14
CASGGMGRGNQPQHF,TGTGCCAGCGGGGGCATGGGCAGGGGCAATCAGCCCCAGCATTTT,TRBJ1-5,few,.,TRBV6-2/TRBV6-3,15
CASSREADSYEQYF,TGCGCCAGCAGCCGGGAAGCGGATTCCTACGAGCAGTACTTC,TRBJ2-7,many,.,TRBV5-1,14
CASSLIRGTHYGYTF,TGTGCCAGCAGCCTAATCAGGGGTACGCACTATGGCTACACCTTC,TRBJ1-2,many,.,TRBV3-1,15
CASSLPTRRSYNEQFF,TGTGCCAGCAGTCTACCGACCCGCCGCTCCTACAATGAGCAGTTCTTC,TRBJ2-1,many,.,TRBV27,16
CASSLEARGNTEAFF,TGTGCCAGCAGCTTAGAGGCCAGGGGAAACACTGAAGCTTTCTTT,TRBJ1-1,.,.,TRBV7-9,15
CASSFGLSTGELFF,TGTGCCAGCAGTTTCGGACTTAGCACCGGGGAGCTGTTTTTT,TRBJ2-2,.,.,TRBV12-3/TRBV12-4,14
CSARVPDTQYF,TGCAGTGCTAGAGTACCAGATACGCAGTATTTT,TRBJ2-3,many,.,TRBV20-1,11
CSATVLTGGEQFF,TGCAGTGCTACCGTCTTGACTGGAGGTGAGCAGTTCTTC,TRBJ2-1,many,.,TRBV20-1,13
CASSSLAEYTEAFF,TGTGCCAGCAGTTCCTTGGCGGAATACACTGAAGCTTTCTTT,TRBJ1-1,.,.,TRBV6-1,14
CATRDYNEQFF,TGTGCCACCCGAGACTACAATGAGCAGTTCTTC,TRBJ2-1,few,.,TRBV15,11
CAWSVTGQGMANWGYTF,TGTGCCTGGAGTGTAACTGGACAGGGGATGGCGAACTGGGGCTACACCTTC,TRBJ1-2,.,TRBD1,TRBV30,17
CSARESSGAPYNEQFF,TGCAGTGCTAGAGAATCTAGCGGAGCACCCTACAATGAGCAGTTCTTC,TRBJ2-1,.,TRBD2,TRBV20-1,16
CASSLLGLATNEQFF,TGTGCCAGCAGTTTATTGGGACTAGCGACCAATGAGCAGTTCTTC,TRBJ2-1,many,TRBD2,TRBV28,15
CASSMSRVSYEQYF,TGTGCCAGTAGTATGTCCAGGGTCTCCTACGAGCAGTACTTC,TRBJ2-7,few,.,TRBV19,14
CSVGQGDSNQPQHF,TGCAGCGTGGGACAGGGCGATAGCAATCAGCCCCAGCATTTT,TRBJ1-5,many,TRBD1,TRBV29-1,14
CASSLWVASGYNEQFF,TGTGCCAGCAGTTTATGGGTGGCTAGCGGTTACAATGAGCAGTTCTTC,TRBJ2-1,many,TRBD2,TRBV28,16
CASSRWEEGQETQYF,TGTGCCAGCAGCCGGTGGGAGGAGGGGCAAGAGACCCAGTACTTC,TRBJ2-5,.,.,TRBV12-3/TRBV12-4,15
CSRHDSLAGGSYEQYF,TGCAGTCGCCACGACAGCCTAGCGGGAGGCTCCTACGAGCAGTACTTC,TRBJ2-7,.,TRBD2,TRBV20-1,16
CASIQRGGTEAFF,TGCGCCAGCATTCAAAGGGGCGGCACTGAAGCTTTCTTT,TRBJ1-1,once,.,TRBV10-2,13
CASSLRDRPRETQYF,TGTGCCAGCAGTTTGCGGGACAGGCCTCGGGAGACCCAGTACTTC,TRBJ2-5,many,TRBD1,TRBV28,15
CASSQEQPRNTGELFF,TGTGCCAGCAGCCAAGAGCAACCTCGGAACACCGGGGAGCTGTTTTTT,TRBJ2-2,many,.,TRBV7-2,16
CASSARDRDVSYEQYF,TGTGCCAGCAGTGCTAGAGATCGAGATGTCTCCTACGAGCAGTACTTC,TRBJ2-7,.,.,TRBV13,16
CASSHLTGPEQYF,TGCGCCAGCAGCCACCTGACAGGACCGGAGCAGTACTTC,TRBJ2-7,few,.,TRBV4-1,13
CASSGPPLDTEAFF,TGTGCCAGCAGTGGGCCACCCTTGGACACTGAAGCTTTCTTT,TRBJ1-1,many,.,TRBV6-1,14
CAISPAGGVNTGELFF,TGTGCCATCAGCCCAGCGGGAGGGGTGAACACCGGGGAGCTGTTTTTT,TRBJ2-2,many,TRBD2,TRBV10-3,16
CASSEALREKETQYF,TGTGCCAGCAGTGAAGCGCTTCGTGAAAAAGAGACCCAGTACTTC,TRBJ2-5,.,.,TRBV2,15
CASSLLTSGIGGELFF,TGTGCCAGCAGCTTATTAACTAGCGGGATAGGCGGGGAGCTGTTTTTT,TRBJ2-2,many,TRBD2,TRBV7-2,16
CALRLAGINEQFF,TGTGCTTTGAGGCTAGCGGGTATCAATGAGCAGTTCTTC,TRBJ2-1,many,TRBD2,TRBV25-1,13
CASSQVAGVDTEAFF,TGTGCCAGCAGCCAAGTCGCAGGAGTTGACACTGAAGCTTTCTTT,TRBJ1-1,.,.,TRBV14,15